The present T cell receptor beta chain was sequenced within a study of shared clonotypes between healthy human individuals. This clone was detected once. Germline loops: CDR1 SGHKS, CDR2 YYEKEE (reference sequence). The CDR3 has 15 amino acids. Trimming pared 4 bases from V and 4 bases from J, leaving 16 bases between. Only Caucasian adults living in Nashville, Tennessee made up the donor group. Measured with immunoSEQ multiplex PCR; TCRdb has only the in-frame clones, and not every one. Of roughly 1,600,000 clones listed, about 98.5% were seen once; the top ten hold approximately 0.38%. The receptor comes from a man aged 25 to 40 in good health. The chain recombines TRBV5-5 with TRBJ2-3; D is perhaps TRBD1 (6 bases). Input material: naive CD4+ T cells sorted from blood. Subset meaning: CD45RA+ positively selected. CDR3 loop: CASSPPRAGADTQYF. DNA of the CDR3: TGTGCCAGCAGCCCCCCTAGGGCAGGGGCAGATACGCAGTATTTT.